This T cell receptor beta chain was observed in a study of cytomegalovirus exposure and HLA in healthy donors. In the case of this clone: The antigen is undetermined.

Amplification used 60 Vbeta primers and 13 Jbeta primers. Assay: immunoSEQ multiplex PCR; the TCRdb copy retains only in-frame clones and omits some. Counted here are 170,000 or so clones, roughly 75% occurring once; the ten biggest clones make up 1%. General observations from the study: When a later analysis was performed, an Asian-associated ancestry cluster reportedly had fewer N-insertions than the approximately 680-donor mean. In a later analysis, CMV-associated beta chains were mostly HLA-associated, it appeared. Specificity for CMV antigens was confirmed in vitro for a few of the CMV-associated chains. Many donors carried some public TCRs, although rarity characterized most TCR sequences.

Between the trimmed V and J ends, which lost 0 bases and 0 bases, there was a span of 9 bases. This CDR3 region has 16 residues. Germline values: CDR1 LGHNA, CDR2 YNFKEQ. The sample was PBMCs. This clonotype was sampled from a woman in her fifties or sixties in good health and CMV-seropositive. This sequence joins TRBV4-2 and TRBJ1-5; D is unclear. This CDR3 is CASSQDPQSSNQPQHF. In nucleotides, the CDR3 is TGTGCCAGCAGCCAAGATCCCCAGTCTAGCAATCAGCCCCAGCATTTT.